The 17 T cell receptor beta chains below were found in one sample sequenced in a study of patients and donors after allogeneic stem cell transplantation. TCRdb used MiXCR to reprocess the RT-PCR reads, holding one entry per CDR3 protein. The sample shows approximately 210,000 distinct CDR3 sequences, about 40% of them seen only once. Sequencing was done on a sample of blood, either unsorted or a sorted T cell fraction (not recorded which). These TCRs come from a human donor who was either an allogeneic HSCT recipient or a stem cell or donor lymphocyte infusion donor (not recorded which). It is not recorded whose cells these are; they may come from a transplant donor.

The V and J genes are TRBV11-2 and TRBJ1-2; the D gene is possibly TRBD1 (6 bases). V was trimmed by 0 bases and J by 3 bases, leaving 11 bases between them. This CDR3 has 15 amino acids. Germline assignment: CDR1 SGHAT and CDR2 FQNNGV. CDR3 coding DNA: TGTGCCAGCAGCTTAGATCGGGCAGGGGACTATGGCTACACCTTC. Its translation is CASSLDRAGDYGYTF.

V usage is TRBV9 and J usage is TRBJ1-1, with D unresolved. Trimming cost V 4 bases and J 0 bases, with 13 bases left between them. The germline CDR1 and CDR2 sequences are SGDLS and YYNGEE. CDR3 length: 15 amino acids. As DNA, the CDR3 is TGTGCCAGCAGCTCCTGGTCATCATTGAACACTGAAGCTTTCTTT. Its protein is CASSSWSSLNTEAFF. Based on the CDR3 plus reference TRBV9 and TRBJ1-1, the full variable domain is DSGVTQTPKHLITATGQRVTLRCSPRSGDLSVYWYQQSLDQGLQFLIQYYNGEERAKGNILERFSAQQFPDLHSELNLSSLELGDSALYFCASSSWSSLNTEAFFGQGTRLTVV.

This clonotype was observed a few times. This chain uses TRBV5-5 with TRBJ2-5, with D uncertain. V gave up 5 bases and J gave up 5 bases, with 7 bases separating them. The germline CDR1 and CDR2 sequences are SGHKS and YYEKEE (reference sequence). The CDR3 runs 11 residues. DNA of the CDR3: TGTGCCAGCAGTTACAGCGAGACCCAGTACTTC. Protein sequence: CASSYSETQYF. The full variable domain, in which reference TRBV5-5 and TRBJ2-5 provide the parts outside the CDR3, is DAGVTQSPTHLIKTRGQQVTLRCSPISGHKSVSWYQQVLGQGPQFIFQYYEKEERGRGNFPDRFSARQFPNYSSELNVNALLLGDSALYLCASSYSETQYFGPGTRLLVL.

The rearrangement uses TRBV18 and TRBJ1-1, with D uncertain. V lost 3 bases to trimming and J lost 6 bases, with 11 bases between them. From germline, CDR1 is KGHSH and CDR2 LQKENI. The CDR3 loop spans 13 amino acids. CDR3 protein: CASSPFFTAEAFF. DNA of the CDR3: TGTGCCAGCTCACCGTTTTTTACGGCTGAAGCTTTCTTT. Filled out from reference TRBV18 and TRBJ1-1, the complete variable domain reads NAGVMQNPRHLVRRRGQEARLRCSPMKGHSHVYWYRQLPEEGLKFMVYLQKENIIDESGMPKERFSAEFPKEGPSILRIQQVVRGDSAAYFCASSPFFTAEAFFGQGTRLTVV.

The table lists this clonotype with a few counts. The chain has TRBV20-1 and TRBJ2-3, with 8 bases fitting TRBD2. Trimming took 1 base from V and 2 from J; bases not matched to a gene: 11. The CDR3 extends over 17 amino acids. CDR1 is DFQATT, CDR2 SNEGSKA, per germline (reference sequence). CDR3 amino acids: CSARAPAGAKPTDTQYF. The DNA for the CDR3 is TGCAGTGCTAGAGCCCCAGCGGGAGCCAAACCCACAGATACGCAGTATTTT.

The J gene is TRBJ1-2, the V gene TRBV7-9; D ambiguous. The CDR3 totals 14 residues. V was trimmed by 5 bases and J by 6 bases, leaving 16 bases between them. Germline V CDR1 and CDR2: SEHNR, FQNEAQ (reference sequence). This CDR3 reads CASSPRMQADGYTF. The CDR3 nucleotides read TGTGCCAGCAGCCCCCGGATGCAGGCGGATGGCTACACCTTC.

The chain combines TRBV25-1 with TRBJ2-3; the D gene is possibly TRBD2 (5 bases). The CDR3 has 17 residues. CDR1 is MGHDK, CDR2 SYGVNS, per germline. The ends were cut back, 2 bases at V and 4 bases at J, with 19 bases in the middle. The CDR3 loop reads CASSEGSLPEGPDTQYF. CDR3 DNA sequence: TGTGCCAGCAGTGAAGGTTCTCTCCCCGAGGGCCCAGATACGCAGTATTTT. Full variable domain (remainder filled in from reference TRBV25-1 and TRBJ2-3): EADIYQTPRYLVIGTGKKITLECSQTMGHDKMYWYQQDPGMELHLIHYSYGVNSTEKGDLSSESTVSRIRTEHFPLTLESARPSHTSQYLCASSEGSLPEGPDTQYFGPGTRLTVL.

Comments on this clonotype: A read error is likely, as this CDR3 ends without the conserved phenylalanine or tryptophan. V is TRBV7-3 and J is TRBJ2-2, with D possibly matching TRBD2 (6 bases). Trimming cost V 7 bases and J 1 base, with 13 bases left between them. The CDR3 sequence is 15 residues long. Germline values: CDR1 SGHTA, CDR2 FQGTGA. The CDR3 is CASTRGSGNTGELFL. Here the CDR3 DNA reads TGTGCCAGCACTCGTGGTAGCGGGAACACCGGGGAGCTGTTTTTG.

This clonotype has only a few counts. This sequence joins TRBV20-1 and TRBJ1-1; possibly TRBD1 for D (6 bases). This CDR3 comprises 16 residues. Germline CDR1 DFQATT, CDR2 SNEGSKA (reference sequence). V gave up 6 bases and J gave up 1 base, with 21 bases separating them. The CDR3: CSADRGFIARNTEAFF. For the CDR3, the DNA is TGCAGTGCGGATAGGGGGTTCATCGCTCGGAACACTGAAGCTTTCTTT.

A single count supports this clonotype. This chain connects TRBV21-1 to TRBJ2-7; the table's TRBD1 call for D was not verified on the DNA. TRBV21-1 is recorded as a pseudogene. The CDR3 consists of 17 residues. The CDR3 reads CASSKRGDSWVTYEQYF. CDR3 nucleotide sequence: TGTGCCAGCAGCAAGCGGGGAGACAGTTGGGTCACCTACGAGCAGTACTTC.

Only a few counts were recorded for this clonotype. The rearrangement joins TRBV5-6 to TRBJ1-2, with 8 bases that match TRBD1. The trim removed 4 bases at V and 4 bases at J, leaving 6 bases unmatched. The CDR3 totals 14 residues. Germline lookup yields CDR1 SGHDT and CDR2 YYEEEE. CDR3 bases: TGTGCCAGCAGCCTGGGACAGGCGATCTATGGCTACACCTTC. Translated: CASSLGQAIYGYTF.

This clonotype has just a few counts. The DNA of the CDR3 is TGCAGTGCTAGAGATGTCAAGGGCGCGGGTGAAAAACTGTTTTTT. Its translation: CSARDVKGAGEKLFF. The chain carries TRBV20-1 and TRBJ1-4; D call uncertain. V lost 0 bases to trimming and J lost 7 bases, with 15 bases between them. Germline V gives CDR1 DFQATT, CDR2 SNEGSKA (reference sequence). This CDR3 is built from 15 residues.

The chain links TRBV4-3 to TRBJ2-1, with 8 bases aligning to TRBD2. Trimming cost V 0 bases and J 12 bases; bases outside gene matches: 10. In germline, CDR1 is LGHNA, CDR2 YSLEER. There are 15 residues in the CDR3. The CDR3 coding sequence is TGCGCCAGCAGCCAAGATCGGATTAGCGGGATACGGCAGTTCTTC. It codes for CASSQDRISGIRQFF.

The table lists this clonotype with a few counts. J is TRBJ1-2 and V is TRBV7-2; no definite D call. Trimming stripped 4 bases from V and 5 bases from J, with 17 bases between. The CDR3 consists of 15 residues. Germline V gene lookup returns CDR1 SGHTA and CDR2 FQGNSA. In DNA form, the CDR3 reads TGTGCCAGCAGCTCGACTGAACCCCAACTGTATGGCTACACCTTC. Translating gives CASSSTEPQLYGYTF.

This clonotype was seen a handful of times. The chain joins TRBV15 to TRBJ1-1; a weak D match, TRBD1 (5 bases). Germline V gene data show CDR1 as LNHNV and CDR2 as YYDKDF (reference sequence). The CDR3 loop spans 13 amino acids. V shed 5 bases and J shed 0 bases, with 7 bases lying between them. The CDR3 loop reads CATSGTVNTEAFF. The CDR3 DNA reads TGTGCCACCAGCGGGACGGTGAACACTGAAGCTTTCTTT.

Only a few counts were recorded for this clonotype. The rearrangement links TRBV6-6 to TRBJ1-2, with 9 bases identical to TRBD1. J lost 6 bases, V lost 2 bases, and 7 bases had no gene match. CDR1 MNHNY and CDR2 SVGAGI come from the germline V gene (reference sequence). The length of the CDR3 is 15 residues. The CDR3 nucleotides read TGTGCCAGCAGTTACCCGGGGACAGGGATAAATGGCTACACCTTC. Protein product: CASSYPGTGINGYTF.

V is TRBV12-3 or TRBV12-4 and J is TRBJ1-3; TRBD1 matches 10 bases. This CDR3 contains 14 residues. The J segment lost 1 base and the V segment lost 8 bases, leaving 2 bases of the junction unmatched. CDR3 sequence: CASGQGGSGNTIYF. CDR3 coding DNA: TGTGCCAGCGGACAGGGGGGATCTGGAAACACCATATATTTT.